This is a list of T cell receptor beta chains from one sample in a study of blood T cell repertoires in COVID-19. Repertoires were generated with immunoSEQ multiplex PCR, while TCRdb's copy carries only in-frame clones and drops some. The sample includes 30,000 or so clones, 86% seen only once; the top ten take approximately 5.7%. The specimen was peripheral blood. These receptors all come from a woman older than 75 with active or convalescent COVID-19. Both conserved end residues are part of each CDR3. Fields, in order: V gene, J gene, clone size, D gene, CDR3 DNA, CDR3 protein. D genes are given only for firm matches. Clone size is shown for a subset of rows, as once, few, many or a class of expanded clone.

TRBV19,TRBJ2-2,NA,TRBD1,TGTGCCAGTAGCCCTCGGACAGGGAACACCGGGGAGCTGTTTTTT,CASSPRTGNTGELFF
TRBV19,TRBJ2-5,NA,NA,TGTGCCAGTAGTGGGCTGCAAGAGACCCAGTACTTC,CASSGLQETQYF
TRBV19,TRBJ2-2,few,TRBD1,TGTGCCAGCTACGGACAGGGAAACACCGGGGAGCTGTTTTTT,CASYGQGNTGELFF
TRBV7-2,TRBJ2-1,NA,TRBD2,TGTGCCAGCAGCTTAGGACTAGCGGGACAGAATGAGCAGTTCTTC,CASSLGLAGQNEQFF
TRBV20-1,TRBJ1-4,NA,TRBD1,TGCAGTGCCCGGGGACAGGAAAAACTGTTTTTT,CSARGQEKLFF
TRBV29-1,TRBJ1-2,NA,NA,TGCAGCGTGGTGAAACAGGGATATGGCTACACCTTC,CSVVKQGYGYTF
TRBV6-5,TRBJ1-5,NA,TRBD1,TGTGCCAGCAGCAAGACAGGGGGCAATCAGCCCCAGCATTTT,CASSKTGGNQPQHF
TRBV3-1/TRBV3-2,TRBJ2-1,NA,NA,TGTGCCAGCAGCCTAGAATTATACAATGAGCAGTTCTTC,CASSLELYNEQFF
TRBV5-5,TRBJ2-7,NA,TRBD1,TGTGCCAGCAGCTTAGGGGACAGGGTCTCTCGCGAGCAGTACTTC,CASSLGDRVSREQYF
TRBV29-1,TRBJ2-7,NA,NA,TGCAGCGTTGGGGGAGGTCCACACGAGCAGTACTTC,CSVGGGPHEQYF
TRBV9,TRBJ1-6,NA,NA,TGTGCCAGCAGCGTAGCTGCCTATAATTCACCCCTCCACTTT,CASSVAAYNSPLHF
TRBV6-5,TRBJ2-1,NA,NA,TGTGCCAGCACCCCGCCGGGACTCTACAATGAGCAGTTCTTC,CASTPPGLYNEQFF
TRBV5-1,TRBJ2-7,once,NA,TGCGCCAGCAGCTTAGCTCGGGAGCAGTACTTC,CASSLAREQYF
TRBV28,TRBJ1-6,NA,NA,TGTGCCAGCAGTTTACCGAGGCTCTCGAATTCACCCCTCCACTTT,CASSLPRLSNSPLHF
TRBV7-3,TRBJ2-2,few,NA,TGTGCCAGCAGCTTGTACGGCACCGGGGAGCTGTTTTTT,CASSLYGTGELFF
TRBV15,TRBJ2-7,NA,NA,TGTGCCACCAGCAGAGATTTTACAGAGAACTACGAGCAGTACTTC,CATSRDFTENYEQYF
TRBV18,TRBJ1-1,NA,NA,TGTGCCAGCTCACCTGGACAGACCGCGACCACTGAAGCTTTCTTT,CASSPGQTATTEAFF
TRBV12-3/TRBV12-4,TRBJ2-1,NA,TRBD2,TGTGCCAGCACCCCTAGCGGGGGACGGGAGCAGTTCTTC,CASTPSGGREQFF
TRBV3-1/TRBV3-2,TRBJ1-2,NA,TRBD1,TGTGCCAGCAGCCGACAGGGGGCCTATGGCTACACCTTC,CASSRQGAYGYTF
TRBV6-5,TRBJ2-7,NA,NA,TGTGCCAGCAGTCCTACCGGGACACCAACCTACGAGCAGTACTTC,CASSPTGTPTYEQYF
TRBV2,TRBJ2-3,NA,TRBD1,TGTGCCAGCAGTTCGGTCACAGGGGGCCCTACAGATACGCAGTATTTT,CASSSVTGGPTDTQYF
TRBV15,TRBJ1-1,NA,TRBD1,TGTGCCACCAGCAGAGATGTCGGCAGGGGGCTTAACACTGAAGCTTTCTTT,CATSRDVGRGLNTEAFF
TRBV12-5,TRBJ1-5,NA,TRBD1,TGTGCTAGTGGTCCGTGGACAGGAAATCAGCCCCAGCATTTT,CASGPWTGNQPQHF
TRBV28,TRBJ1-6,few,NA,TGTGCCAGCAGTTCCCGCGCGGATTCACCCCTCCACTTT,CASSSRADSPLHF
TRBV18,TRBJ2-1,NA,NA,TGTGCCAGCTCAGGGACACAAGTGGGCAATGAGCAGTTCTTC,CASSGTQVGNEQFF
TRBV28,TRBJ1-5,NA,TRBD1,TGTGCCAGCAGAGGACAGGGGGGATATCAGCCCCAGCATTTT,CASRGQGGYQPQHF
TRBV4-1,TRBJ2-5,NA,TRBD1,TGCGCCAGCAGCCACGGACAGGGGGAGGGGGAGACCCAGTACTTC,CASSHGQGEGETQYF
TRBV10-3,TRBJ1-2,NA,TRBD1,TGTGCCATCAGTGATCGGGGACAGGGGAGAGGCTACACCTTC,CAISDRGQGRGYTF
TRBV18,TRBJ1-1,NA,TRBD1,TGTGCCAGCTCACCACTGGACAGGGGGACGATGATCTGGAACACTGAAGCTTTCTTT,CASSPLDRGTMIWNTEAFF
TRBV14,TRBJ2-1,NA,NA,TGTGCCAGCAGCCAAGAGGGCGTGGGGGGAATACAGCTCTTC,CASSQEGVGGIQLF
TRBV5-4,TRBJ2-6,NA,TRBD1,TGTGCCAGCAGCGCCCACAGGGGAGCAGGGGCCAACGTCCTGACTTTC,CASSAHRGAGANVLTF
TRBV7-8,TRBJ1-4,NA,NA,TGTGCCAGCAGCTTAGTGTCGGGACATGGTGAAAAACTGTTTTTT,CASSLVSGHGEKLFF
TRBV27,TRBJ1-1,NA,TRBD1,TGTGCCAGCAGACCCCGACAGGGGCACACTGAAGCTTTCTTT,CASRPRQGHTEAFF
TRBV7-9,TRBJ2-5,once,TRBD2,TGTGCCAGCAGCTCCGGACTAGGAAAGGGTCAAGAGACCCAGTACTTC,CASSSGLGKGQETQYF
TRBV11-3,TRBJ2-7,NA,NA,TGTGCCAGCAGCTACAGGGAGAGCTCCTACGAGCAGTACTTC,CASSYRESSYEQYF
TRBV3-1/TRBV3-2,TRBJ2-1,once,TRBD1,TGTGCCAGCAGCCAAGATCGGCCAGGGGGCTTTGGTGAGCAGTTCTTC,CASSQDRPGGFGEQFF
TRBV3-1/TRBV3-2,TRBJ2-1,NA,NA,TGTGCCAGCAGCCAAGTTCAGGGAAATGAGCAGTTCTTC,CASSQVQGNEQFF
TRBV11-2,TRBJ2-7,NA,NA,TGTGCCAGCAGCTTACAAGTCTACTACGAGCAGTACTTC,CASSLQVYYEQYF
TRBV9,TRBJ1-3,NA,NA,TGTGCCAGCAGCGTAACCTGGCGGGACACCATATATTTT,CASSVTWRDTIYF
TRBV11-3,TRBJ2-1,NA,NA,TGTGCCAGCAATATACAGGGTGGATCGGGTGAGCAGTTCTTC,CASNIQGGSGEQFF
TRBV6-2/TRBV6-3,TRBJ2-5,once,TRBD2,TGTGCCAGCAGTTACGGGTCGGGGGGGCTAGAGACCCAGTACTTC,CASSYGSGGLETQYF
TRBV3-1/TRBV3-2,TRBJ1-1,NA,TRBD1,TGTGCCAGCAGCCAAGGAGCAGGGGGCACTGAAGCTTTCTTT,CASSQGAGGTEAFF
TRBV29-1,TRBJ1-1,NA,NA,TGCAGCGTTGCGTCGGGGTCGGGAGCTGAAGCTTTCTTT,CSVASGSGAEAFF
TRBV2,TRBJ1-1,NA,NA,TGTGCCAGCACTCTGGACAGCATGAACACTGAAGCTTTCTTT,CASTLDSMNTEAFF
TRBV7-2,TRBJ2-1,NA,TRBD2,TGTGCCAGCAGCTTGGCGGGAGCGGGTTCGCGGGAGCAGTTCTTC,CASSLAGAGSREQFF
TRBV28,TRBJ1-3,NA,TRBD1,TGTGCCAGCAGCGGGATGTGGACAGGGGGCATGTCTGGAAACACCATATATTTT,CASSGMWTGGMSGNTIYF